This T cell receptor beta chain was captured in a study of cytomegalovirus exposure and HLA in healthy donors. On the study more broadly: Most donors, more than 80% of over 300 genotyped, fell in the Caucasian-associated ancestry cluster.

The PCR was carried out with 60 Vbeta primers and 13 Jbeta primers. Libraries were prepared by immunoSEQ multiplex PCR; TCRdb keeps only in-frame clonotypes and omits some of them. The sample includes roughly 100,000 clones. Details on this clone: Its antigen remains unidentified.

Findings and limits, study-wide: Cytomegalovirus-associated TCR beta chains were listed, numbering 150 to 200. Reports indicated that the classifier achieved high specificity and sensitivity in diagnosing cytomegalovirus status.

V lost 1 base to trimming and J lost 5 bases, with 6 bases between them. The CDR3 sequence is 13 residues long. CDR1 and CDR2 from the germline V gene are SGHVS and FQNEAQ. This rearrangement joins TRBV7-8 to TRBJ1-5; D is unclear. The receptor was derived from a woman in her 30s in good health and CMV-seronegative. Sequencing was carried out using PBMCs. CDR3: CASSLVSDQPQHF. The CDR3 region has the DNA TGTGCCAGCAGCTTAGTTTCCGATCAGCCCCAGCATTTT.